This TCR beta chain was found in a study of molecular identifiers for immune sequencing clone quantification. Germline lookup yields CDR1 PRHDT and CDR2 FYEKMQ (reference sequence). The CDR3 contains 15 residues. Losses at the gene ends were 4 bases for V and 2 bases for J; bases not matched to a gene: 5. This clonotype was detected many times. TCRdb passed the PCR reads through MiXCR, listing each CDR3 protein once. The sample has 60,000 to 80,000 distinct CDR3 sequences; 18% are singletons. Sequences were obtained from naive CD8+ T cells from blood, with Jurkat cell RNA spiked in. Subset noted: FACS-sorted CD8+CD4-CCR7+CD45RA+ naive T cells. The sequence was obtained from a human donor in good health. Some libraries in this study had Jurkat cell RNA spiked in. J is TRBJ2-3 and V is TRBV13; 8 bases are a match to TRBD1. The CDR3 DNA follows: TGTGCCAGCAGCTCCGGGACAGGAATCACAGATACGCAGTATTTT. Residues: CASSSGTGITDTQYF.